The T cell receptor (beta chain) described here comes from a study of T cell repertoires in cytomegalovirus infection (dated 2019 in TCRdb). Regarding the complete study: Recently identified HLA-C-restricted CMV epitopes, whose presentation resists viral immunomodulation, were targeted by peptide stimulations together with well-studied HLA-B-restricted epitopes. Donor HLA type was relevant to the analysis, because carriage of CMV infection together with the matching HLA type was indicated by public TCR beta signatures. Overall study outcomes, separate from this receptor: Carriers of CMV infection plus the relevant HLA type were discriminated by the cumulative frequency of public TCR beta family members in the study cohort and in an independent roughly 340-donor cohort. The ex vivo response was dominated by HLA-C-restricted CMV-specific TCR beta clonotypes, which also provided the single most frequent clonotype in two of eight donors.

These reads were obtained on an Illumina HiSeq 1500. Using fastp trimming at Q25 and MiXCR clonotype assembly, TCRdb reanalyzed the public sequencing data and kept in-frame beta chains. Each record represents a unique CDR3 protein, reported with the most common genes and DNA among its rows. The sample table records 150,000 or so distinct CDR3 sequences; roughly a third of these occur just once. The ten most abundant clones make up around 50% of the sample. Read against the paper, the sample's treatment or condition label means: in vitro stimulation with specific CMV peptide epitopes to enrich CMV-specific T cells. From the germline V gene (reference sequence), CDR1 is DFQATT and CDR2 is SNEGSKA. The CDR3 runs 16 amino acids, cysteine and phenylalanine included. Only the CDR3 DNA is retained, 48 bases long and in frame from the first base. V is pared back by 3 bases and J by 2 bases, with 19 bases lying between the germline termini.

A remark on this clonotype: Its antigen remains undetermined. The input lacks base qualities; no much larger clone sits a single base away.

The sequence derives from a human donor in good health (CMV status not recorded). Some clones in this sample may be carry-over from other donors' samples. Sequencing was performed on CD8+ T cells from cultured PBMCs, taken from culture after CMV antigen stimulation. This chain is built from TRBV20-1 and TRBJ2-5; TRBD1 might be the D gene, on 5 matching bases. The CDR3 protein is CSASSPGMQGQETQYF. The DNA is as follows: TGCAGTGCTAGTAGCCCAGGGATGCAGGGTCAAGAGACCCAGTACTTC.